The 24 T cell receptor beta chains in this list originate from one sample, sequenced in a study of identical twins. TCRdb reprocessed the 5' RACE reads via MiXCR and lists one record per CDR3 protein. Of hundreds of thousands of distinct CDR3 sequences listed, 9% to 15% are singletons. This sample also belongs to another study, concerning yellow fever vaccine responses in identical twins.

The sample consisted of CD8+ T cells sorted from blood. The source is a woman aged 18-30 years in good health.

The chain couples TRBV2 to TRBJ2-1; a weak D match, TRBD1 (7 bases). Germline CDR1 and CDR2: SNHLY and FYNNEI. Trimming took 9 bases from V and 1 from J, leaving 10 bases between them. The CDR3 is made up of 13 amino acids. The CDR3 DNA reads TGTGCCAGGGAGGGGGCGTCCTACAATGAGCAGTTCTTC. Amino acid sequence: CAREGASYNEQFF.

About this clonotype: With a much larger clone just one base away, this may be a read error. The chain employs TRBV4-1 and TRBJ2-5; perhaps TRBD1 as D (6 bases). The length of the CDR3 is 17 residues. Germline CDR1 and CDR2: MGHRA and YSYEKL. In DNA, the CDR3 is TGCGCCGGCAGCCCAACACGGCCGGGACAAAGTCAAGAGACCCAGTACTTC. Protein: CAGSPTRPGQSQETQYF.

This clonotype was detected a few times. The chain links TRBV20-1 to TRBJ2-1; TRBD2 aligns across 7 bases. The ends lost 5 bases at V and 1 base at J; junction bases unmatched: 5. The germline V gene encodes CDR1 DFQATT and CDR2 SNEGSKA (reference sequence). This CDR3 has 14 residues. The CDR3 region has the DNA TGCAGTGCTTTGCTAGCGGATTCCTACAATGAGCAGTTCTTC. The encoded protein is CSALLADSYNEQFF.

There are many counts of this clonotype. The chain has TRBV5-6 and TRBJ1-1; no reliable D call. Germline-derived CDR1 and CDR2 are SGHDT and YYEEEE. V was shortened by 2 bases and J by 1 base, with 6 bases between the two germline ends. This CDR3 is 13 amino acids long. The CDR3 coding sequence is TGTGCCAGCAGCTTAGGAGCGAACACTGAAGCTTTCTTT. Encoded protein: CASSLGANTEAFF.

The chain recombines TRBV7-9 with TRBJ2-7; TRBD1 matches at 7 bases. CDR3 size: 15 residues. CDR1 and CDR2 from the germline V gene are SEHNR and FQNEAQ (reference sequence). With 4 bases clipped from V and 1 base from J, the junction kept 7 bases outside the gene matches. The CDR3 sequence: CASSSPGQPSYEQYF. The CDR3 coding sequence is TGTGCCAGCAGCTCCCCGGGACAGCCTTCCTACGAGCAGTACTTC.

This clonotype turned up a few times. The V and J genes are TRBV29-1 and TRBJ1-1; the D is unclear. Germline CDR1 and CDR2: SQVTM and ANQGSEA. The CDR3 spans 11 residues. V was trimmed by 3 bases and J by 6 bases, leaving 8 bases between them. CDR3: CSVDPPPEAFF. In DNA, the CDR3 is TGCAGCGTTGATCCTCCGCCTGAAGCTTTCTTT.

This chain links TRBV13 with TRBJ2-2; D uncertain. CDR3 length equals 13 residues. From germline, CDR1 is PRHDT and CDR2 FYEKMQ (reference sequence). Trimming stripped 5 bases from V and 3 bases from J, with 7 bases between. The CDR3 is CASSDTDTGELFF. CDR3 coding DNA: TGTGCCAGCAGCGACACGGACACCGGGGAGCTGTTTTTT.

This clonotype was observed at least ten times. The genes are TRBV5-1 and TRBJ2-1; 7 bases agree with TRBD2. The CDR3 has 15 residues. CDR1 is SGHRS, CDR2 YFSETQ, per germline. The junction had 7 bases not matched to a gene; V was cut back by 0 bases and J by 7 bases. CDR3 nucleotide sequence: TGCGCCAGCAGCTTGGGGCTAGCGGACGGGAATGAGCAGTTCTTC. It encodes CASSLGLADGNEQFF.

This rearrangement joins TRBV14 to TRBJ2-1; possible D gene TRBD2, 5 bases. The CDR3 length is 16 residues. Trimming took 2 bases from V and 4 from J, leaving 15 bases between them. Germline CDR1 is SGHDN and CDR2 is FVKESK. This CDR3 is CASSQTLWEPYNEQFF. The DNA for the CDR3 is TGTGCCAGCAGCCAAACTCTTTGGGAGCCTTACAATGAGCAGTTCTTC.

This clonotype was observed many times. V and J are TRBV12-3 or TRBV12-4 and TRBJ2-1; D not resolved. The ends were cut back, 6 bases at V and 4 bases at J, with 7 bases in the middle. The CDR3 has 12 residues. Written as DNA, the CDR3 is TGTGCCAGCAGCTTCGGATACAATGAGCAGTTCTTC. Protein sequence: CASSFGYNEQFF.

This clonotype has a handful of counts. The rearrangement uses TRBV5-4 and TRBJ2-4, with TRBD1 as a possible D gene (5 bases). Germline V gene data show CDR1 as SGHNT and CDR2 as YYREEE (reference sequence). CDR3 length: 15 residues. The V end lost 2 bases, the J end lost 6 bases, and 15 bases lay between the germline ends. CDR3 in DNA: TGTGCCAGCAGCTTTGGCTCCCAGGGTTTAAACATTCAGTACTTC. Translation: CASSFGSQGLNIQYF.

There are a few counts of this clonotype. This chain uses TRBV7-9 with TRBJ1-5; D is perhaps TRBD1 (5 bases). There are 13 residues in the CDR3. In germline, CDR1 is SEHNR, CDR2 FQNEAQ (reference sequence). CDR3: CAARGDGNQPQHF. The CDR3 bases are TGTGCAGCCCGGGGGGATGGCAATCAGCCCCAGCATTTT.

This clonotype was observed a few times. Here the CDR3 reads CASSFFADLDTYEQYF. CDR3 in DNA: TGTGCCAGCAGCTTTTTTGCGGACCTCGACACCTACGAGCAGTACTTC. The rearrangement links TRBV7-9 to TRBJ2-7; D is undetermined. The V and J ends lost 3 bases and 2 bases respectively, with 17 bases between them. CDR1 SEHNR and CDR2 FQNEAQ come from the germline V gene (reference sequence). This CDR3 spans 16 amino acids.

This clonotype was detected a few times. The V call is TRBV13, the J call TRBJ2-5, with 13 nucleotides matching TRBD2. The germline V gene has CDR1 PRHDT and CDR2 FYEKMQ (reference sequence). CDR3 length: 17 residues. The V gene end was trimmed by 4 bases and the J gene end by 1 base; junction bases not matched to a gene: 6. CDR3 region: CASSSLAGGRLQETQYF. In DNA form, the CDR3 reads TGTGCCAGCAGCTCACTAGCGGGAGGGAGACTCCAAGAGACCCAGTACTTC.

This clonotype was detected ten times or more. The chain uses TRBV5-1 and TRBJ2-1; D call uncertain. CDR1 is SGHRS, CDR2 YFSETQ, per germline. Trimming left V 3 bases short and J 0 bases short, with 7 bases between. The CDR3 sequence is 14 residues long. In DNA, the CDR3 is TGCGCCAGCAGCTGGACCAGCTCCTACAATGAGCAGTTCTTC. This translates into CASSWTSSYNEQFF.

A few counts support this clonotype. The rearrangement joins TRBV28 to TRBJ2-7, with 13 bases that match TRBD2. The CDR3 sequence is 15 residues long. The germline V gene encodes CDR1 MDHEN and CDR2 SYDVKM. The junction had 6 bases not matched to a gene; V was cut back by 4 bases and J by 6 bases. Written as DNA, the CDR3 is TGTGCCAGCAGTTCCACTAGCGGGGGGGCCTTCGAGCAGTACGTC. This translates into CASSSTSGGAFEQYV.

This clonotype was seen many times. This sequence joins TRBV12-3 or TRBV12-4 and TRBJ2-1; 7 bases fit TRBD2. The CDR3 spans 15 residues. The trim removed 4 bases at V and 3 bases at J, leaving 6 bases unmatched. The CDR3 spells CASSYERGNYNEQFF. The CDR3, as DNA: TGTGCCAGCAGTTATGAGCGGGGAAACTACAATGAGCAGTTCTTC.

V is TRBV12-3 or TRBV12-4 and J is TRBJ2-5; possible D gene TRBD1, 6 bases. V was shortened by 5 bases and J by 3 bases, with 13 bases between the two germline ends. The CDR3 is 14 residues long. This chain's CDR3 is CASSPNRAEETQYF. The CDR3 bases are TGTGCCAGCAGTCCGAACAGGGCAGAAGAGACCCAGTACTTC.

This sequence joins TRBV11-2 and TRBJ2-2; D is unresolved. Trimming removed 5 bases from V and 3 bases from J, with 13 bases in between. This CDR3 spans 15 amino acids. Germline V gene sequence: CDR1 SGHAT, CDR2 FQNNGV. DNA of the CDR3: TGTGCCAGCAGCCCTCCTTACAGTGACACCGGGGAGCTGTTTTTT. This gives the protein CASSPPYSDTGELFF. Looking up the rest from reference TRBV11-2 and TRBJ2-2 gives the full variable domain: EAGVAQSPRYKIIEKRQSVAFWCNPISGHATLYWYQQILGQGPKLLIQFQNNGVVDDSQLPKDRFSAERLKGVDSTLKIQPAKLEDSAVYLCASSPPYSDTGELFFGEGSRLTVL.

The sample holds a few counts of this clonotype. V usage is TRBV12-3 or TRBV12-4 and J usage is TRBJ1-1; weak D call: TRBD1 (5 bases). This CDR3 comprises 13 residues. The V end was cut by 6 bases, the J end by 3 bases, with 11 bases between. This CDR3 reads CASRLPGHTEAFF. The CDR3 DNA reads TGTGCCAGCAGACTCCCGGGACACACTGAAGCTTTCTTT.

The chain uses TRBV14 and TRBJ2-5; TRBD1 is a possible D gene (5 bases). Trimming took off 0 bases at V and 0 bases at J, with 14 bases between the two ends. The CDR3 is 17 amino acids. CDR1 is SGHDN and CDR2 is FVKESK in the germline V gene. CDR3 amino acids: CASSQDGHLSYQETQYF. The CDR3 DNA reads as TGTGCCAGCAGCCAAGACGGACACCTTTCGTACCAAGAGACCCAGTACTTC.

The V call is TRBV28, the J call TRBJ2-7; D not resolved. CDR1 and CDR2 (germline): MDHEN, SYDVKM. V lost 2 bases and J lost 0, with 11 bases in between. CDR3 length: 15 residues. CDR3 amino acids: CASSLKGFSSYEQYF. CDR3 bases: TGTGCCAGCAGTTTAAAGGGATTCAGCTCCTACGAGCAGTACTTC.

This clonotype has only a few counts. The rearrangement joins TRBV11-2 to TRBJ2-7, with D unresolved. The ends were cut back, 2 bases at V and 3 bases at J, with 8 bases in the middle. CDR1 is SGHAT and CDR2 is FQNNGV in the germline V gene. The CDR3 has 13 residues. The CDR3 nucleotides read TGTGCCAGCAGCTTACGGCCCGGCTACGAGCAGTACGTC. Its protein product is CASSLRPGYEQYV.

J is TRBJ2-7 and V is TRBV6-1; D remains unclear. Germline CDR1 MNHNS, CDR2 SASEGT. Trimming shortened V by 2 bases and J by 0 bases, and 8 bases separated the two germline ends. CDR3 length equals 14 residues. Written as DNA, the CDR3 is TGTGCCAGCAGTGAACAGACTTACTCCTACGAGCAGTACGTC. It is translated as CASSEQTYSYEQYV.